These 17 T cell receptor beta chains were all obtained from the same sample, sequenced in a study of response to subunit inactivated influenza vaccine. TCRdb processed the RT-PCR reads anew with MiXCR; each CDR3 protein has one entry. The repertoire has about half a million distinct CDR3 sequences, less than 30% of them found once; the top ten carry approximately 2%. The sequencing here drew on CD4+ T cells sorted from PBMCs, taken 5 days after vaccination. These receptors were collected from a man between 45 and 60 years old who received an inactivated influenza vaccine.

The CDR3 is CSVSPPGFTYNEQFF. The CDR3 DNA reads TGCAGCGTCTCACCCCCGGGGTTTACCTACAATGAGCAGTTCTTC. The rearrangement links TRBV29-1 to TRBJ2-1; a possible D gene is TRBD2 (5 bases). The germline CDR1 and CDR2 sequences are SQVTM and ANQGSEA. CDR3 size: 15 residues. V shed 6 bases and J shed 2 bases, with 17 bases lying between them.

This clonotype has a handful of counts. The chain uses TRBV4-3 and TRBJ1-4; D unclear. Trimming pared 2 bases from V and 6 bases from J, leaving 13 bases between. This CDR3 has 15 amino acids. The germline V gene encodes CDR1 LGHNA and CDR2 YSLEER. CDR3 sequence (DNA): TGCGCCAGCAGCCAAAGTGGGGTGTTAGATGAAAAACTGTTTTTT. This codes for CASSQSGVLDEKLFF.

This clonotype has more than one count but fewer than ten. J is TRBJ2-1 and V is TRBV12-3 or TRBV12-4; no firm D call. Trimming stripped 6 bases from V and 0 bases from J, with 12 bases between. The CDR3 contains 15 residues. CDR3 coding DNA: TGTGCCAGCAGCGGATGGGGTGGCTCCTACAATGAGCAGTTCTTC. Protein sequence: CASSGWGGSYNEQFF.

To note about this clonotype: One end of the junction varies from germline; a read error may be responsible. The rearrangement links TRBV7-7 to TRBJ2-5; 9 nucleotides match TRBD1. The germline V gene encodes CDR1 SSHAT and CDR2 FNYEAQ (reference sequence). This CDR3 has 15 amino acids. CDR3 in amino acids: CASSAGTGHWETQYF. The CDR3 bases are TGTGCTAGCAGCGCCGGGACAGGGCACTGGGAGACCCAGTACTTC. Full variable domain (missing parts from reference TRBV7-7 and TRBJ2-5): GAGVSQSPRYKVTKRGQDVTLRCDPISSHATLYWYQQALGQGPEFLTYFNYEAQPDKSGLPSDRFSAERPEGSISTLTIQRTEQRDSAMYRCASSAGTGHWETQYFGPGTRLLVL.

The rearrangement links TRBV7-9 to TRBJ2-5, with a weak D call TRBD1 (5 bases). The CDR3 has 18 residues. Germline-derived CDR1 and CDR2 are SEHNR and FQNEAQ (reference sequence). Trimming took 9 bases from V and 5 from J, leaving 31 bases between them. CDR3 protein: CARGPAILWQGYYETQYF. The CDR3 DNA is TGTGCCAGGGGCCCTGCGATCCTTTGGCAGGGATATTATGAGACCCAGTACTTC.

In this sample, this clonotype turned up once. V usage is TRBV7-9 and J usage is TRBJ2-7; the match to TRBD1 covers 9 bases. The CDR3 runs to 15 residues. Germline V lookup: CDR1 SEHNR, CDR2 FQNEAQ (reference sequence). V trimming: 3 bases; J trimming: 4 bases; junction bases outside the gene matches: 7. The CDR3: CASSFEVGQGYEQYF. The CDR3 DNA reads as TGTGCCAGCAGCTTCGAGGTCGGACAGGGGTACGAGCAGTACTTC.

This clonotype was recorded at least ten times. The CDR3 coding sequence is TGCAGTGCTAGTGGCGGATCCAGGGGGCGAAACTATGGCTACACCTTC. Residues: CSASGGSRGRNYGYTF. This rearrangement joins TRBV20-1 to TRBJ1-2; 8 bases line up with TRBD1. The CDR3 has 16 amino acids. With V trimmed by 3 bases and J by 2 bases, 11 bases remained unmatched. Germline V gene lookup returns CDR1 DFQATT and CDR2 SNEGSKA (reference sequence).

J is TRBJ1-4 and V is TRBV12-3 or TRBV12-4, with 7 bases matching TRBD1. The CDR3 is made up of 14 amino acids. With 5 bases clipped from V and 4 bases from J, the junction kept 4 bases outside the gene matches. The CDR3: CASSTRGSNEKLFF. In nucleotides, the CDR3 is TGTGCCAGCAGTACCAGGGGGAGTAATGAAAAACTGTTTTTT.

This clonotype was detected only a few times. The rearrangement joins TRBV9 to TRBJ2-1; 12 nucleotides align to TRBD2. The germline V gene encodes CDR1 SGDLS and CDR2 YYNGEE. CDR3 length equals 16 residues. V lost 0 bases and J lost 9; bases outside the gene matches: 7. The CDR3 nucleotides are TGTGCCAGCAGCGTAGGGGGGACTAGCGGGCGTAGTGAGCAGTTCTTC. Translation gives CASSVGGTSGRSEQFF.

V gene TRBV10-3 combines with J gene TRBJ2-5, with D tentatively TRBD2 (5 bases). This CDR3 comprises 16 residues. V was clipped by 0 bases and J by 4 bases, with 15 bases between them. Germline-derived CDR1 and CDR2 are ENHRY and SYGVKD. CDR3 residues: CAISESTGSVGETQYF. The CDR3 DNA reads TGTGCCATCAGTGAGTCGACGGGATCGGTGGGAGAGACCCAGTACTTC.

This chain connects TRBV20-1 to TRBJ2-7; 7 bases fit TRBD2. The CDR3 spans 14 residues. Germline CDR1 DFQATT, CDR2 SNEGSKA (reference sequence). V lost 6 bases to trimming and J lost 2 bases; unmatched junction nucleotides: 10. CDR3 amino acids: CSANVPGGTYEQYF. CDR3 nucleotide sequence: TGCAGTGCCAATGTGCCGGGGGGAACCTACGAGCAGTACTTC.

The chain employs TRBV18 and TRBJ1-1, with 7 nucleotides matching TRBD1. Germline CDR1 KGHSH, CDR2 LQKENI. Trimming removed 5 bases from V and 2 bases from J; junction bases left unmatched: 5. CDR3 length: 14 amino acids. CDR3 nucleotides: TGTGCCAGCTCAAAGGGGGCAGTCAACACTGAAGCTTTCTTT. It encodes CASSKGAVNTEAFF.

This clonotype was seen more than once but under ten times. V and J are TRBV10-3 and TRBJ1-4; D is unresolved. The germline gives CDR1 ENHRY, CDR2 SYGVKD. The CDR3 has 12 amino acids. Trimming stripped 2 bases from V and 5 bases from J, with 3 bases between. CDR3 sequence (DNA): TGTGCCATCAGTGAGGGGAATGAAAAACTGTTTTTT. It specifies CAISEGNEKLFF.

This clonotype was picked up a small number of times. The chain couples TRBV7-9 to TRBJ2-2; D is ambiguous. This CDR3 is built from 14 residues. Germline CDR1 is SEHNR and CDR2 is FQNEAQ (reference sequence). Trimming stripped 5 bases from V and 5 bases from J, with 12 bases between. The CDR3 DNA is TGTGCCAGCAGCCCCCATGAACAGACCGGGGAGCTGTTTTTT. Protein sequence: CASSPHEQTGELFF.

This clonotype turned up a few times. The gene calls are TRBV24-1 and TRBJ2-1; 8 bases fit TRBD1. Unmatched junction bases numbered 3, after V lost 4 bases and J lost 8 bases. The germline gives CDR1 KGHDR, CDR2 SFDVKD. This CDR3 spans 13 amino acids. Here the CDR3 DNA reads TGTGCCACCAGTGACAAACAGGGGGATGAGCAGTTCTTC. Encoded protein: CATSDKQGDEQFF.

This clonotype showed up just a few times. The chain uses TRBV6-2 or TRBV6-3 and TRBJ2-1; D is unclear. Germline lookup yields CDR1 MNHEY and CDR2 SVGEGT. V was clipped by 5 bases and J by 6 bases, with 14 bases between them. The length of the CDR3 is 14 residues. The chain's CDR3 is CASSRRRDPNEQFF. The CDR3 coding sequence is TGTGCCAGCAGTCGACGAAGAGATCCCAATGAGCAGTTCTTC.

This clonotype was counted ten times or more. An end of the junction does not agree with germline; a read error may underlie this. This sequence joins TRBV3-1 and TRBJ2-3; 12 positions match TRBD2. The CDR3 totals 16 residues. The germline V gene encodes CDR1 LGHDT and CDR2 YNNKEL (reference sequence). This CDR3 is CASSQGLAGSTDTQYF. The CDR3 DNA reads TGCGCCAGCAGCCAAGGACTAGCGGGGAGCACAGATACGCAGTATTTT.